Sequencing of this TCR beta chain was carried out in a study of tumor-infiltrating lymphocytes in primary liver carcinoma (dated by TCRdb to about 2017). About the full investigation: Between late 2015 and early 2016, about five patients in China with histopathologically diagnosed primary liver carcinoma had their tumors surgically resected. Reproducibility between technical replicate repertoires was high, with correlation coefficients above 0.95 and mean shared-clone rates approximately 0.9. For each liver tumor, the study sampled five regions along with adjacent normal tissue and blood, and applied TCRbeta repertoire sequencing, expression microarrays and whole-exome sequencing. Hepatocellular carcinoma (four) or combined HCC and intrahepatic cholangiocarcinoma (one) was present in the five patients, who were three men and two women aged 30 to 69 years. A total of 35 or so specimens from 5 patients went through TCRbeta repertoire sequencing, namely 25 tumor regions, 5 adjacent noncancerous liver tissues and 5 peripheral blood samples. Roughly 3.65 to 8 million productive TCRbeta reads were obtained per sample, and no significant difference in read depth was found between tissue types. The tumors of the five patients were staged as T1-T3 N0M0, with maximum diameters ranging from about 4 to 11 cm. The paper as a whole reports these results and caveats: Consistent with antigen-driven expansion, pairs of tumor regions showed higher repertoire overlap (mean roughly 35%) than either tumor-adjacent pairs (about 17%) or tumor-blood pairs (roughly 14%). A significantly larger repertoire fraction was made up by the top 250 clones in tumors than in blood (p = 0.039). Since the samples were bulk and unsorted, there was no way to compare CD4+ and CD8+ T cell repertoires. Only the TCR beta chain was sequenced, which likely underestimates true repertoire diversity because unpaired alpha chains were not captured. Only five patients were included in the study, and the authors note that the findings should be validated in a larger study.

Via the germline V gene, CDR1 is SGHAT and CDR2 FQNNGV. Taken from cysteine to phenylalanine, the CDR3 has 14 residues. Only the CDR3 DNA is retained, 42 bases long and in frame from the first base. Blood RNA was extracted from unsorted whole blood with TRIzol reagent; germline DNA came from the DNeasy Blood & Tissue kit. Patients had chronic HBV infection and were treatment-naive at sampling. About 4 milliliters of peripheral blood were collected into K2EDTA tubes before surgery. Worth noting for this clonotype: The target of this receptor is not known. The junction and the germline gene differ at one end; a read error may be behind it.

Starting from about 550 ng total RNA, TCRbeta-specific cDNA was produced by reverse transcription with a constant-region primer and ProtoScript II reverse transcriptase. Construction of the TCRbeta libraries relied on three nested rounds of multiplex PCR, following a slightly modified ARM-PCR procedure. Each of the first two PCR rounds ran for 10 cycles and used multiplex TRBV1-TRBV30 forward primers together with a Cbeta reverse primer. A final 25-cycle PCR with Deep VentR polymerase added sample barcodes and Illumina adapters. Before sequencing, amplicons of 200-500 bp were purified from gel using a QIAquick gel extraction kit. An Illumina HiSeq 2500 was used to sequence the TCRbeta amplicons with 250-bp paired-end reads. Per the original workflow: Reads were quality-trimmed with Trimmomatic v0.33, and paired reads were merged with FLASH v1.2.11 to recover full CDR3 sequences. V, D and J germline segments were assigned to the rearranged TCRbeta sequences using MiGEC v1.2.1b. VDJtools v1.0.0 computed clonotype statistics and Shannon-Wiener diversity indices. Except for diversity analysis, only each sample's 250 most abundant clonotypes were used in subsequent analyses to reduce sampling bias. The public reads were quality trimmed at Q25 with fastp and then assembled into clones with MiXCR by TCRdb, keeping productive beta chains. Each record represents a unique CDR3 protein, reported with the most common genes and DNA among its rows. What appears here as the V and J calls and clone size reflects TCRdb's work, not the paper's. The table for this sample lists approximately 330,000 distinct CDR3 sequences; approximately 64% of them were counted only once. The ten largest clones represent roughly 6.5% of the sample.

This sequence uses TRBV11-2 and TRBJ2-1; no D segment can be confidently identified. The receptor was derived from a man in his forties with primary liver carcinoma and hepatitis B virus infection. The sequenced sample was peripheral blood. The DNA sequence is TGTGCCGGCAGCCTATCAGTATCCTACAATGAGCAGTTCTTC. It translates to CAGSLSVSYNEQFF.